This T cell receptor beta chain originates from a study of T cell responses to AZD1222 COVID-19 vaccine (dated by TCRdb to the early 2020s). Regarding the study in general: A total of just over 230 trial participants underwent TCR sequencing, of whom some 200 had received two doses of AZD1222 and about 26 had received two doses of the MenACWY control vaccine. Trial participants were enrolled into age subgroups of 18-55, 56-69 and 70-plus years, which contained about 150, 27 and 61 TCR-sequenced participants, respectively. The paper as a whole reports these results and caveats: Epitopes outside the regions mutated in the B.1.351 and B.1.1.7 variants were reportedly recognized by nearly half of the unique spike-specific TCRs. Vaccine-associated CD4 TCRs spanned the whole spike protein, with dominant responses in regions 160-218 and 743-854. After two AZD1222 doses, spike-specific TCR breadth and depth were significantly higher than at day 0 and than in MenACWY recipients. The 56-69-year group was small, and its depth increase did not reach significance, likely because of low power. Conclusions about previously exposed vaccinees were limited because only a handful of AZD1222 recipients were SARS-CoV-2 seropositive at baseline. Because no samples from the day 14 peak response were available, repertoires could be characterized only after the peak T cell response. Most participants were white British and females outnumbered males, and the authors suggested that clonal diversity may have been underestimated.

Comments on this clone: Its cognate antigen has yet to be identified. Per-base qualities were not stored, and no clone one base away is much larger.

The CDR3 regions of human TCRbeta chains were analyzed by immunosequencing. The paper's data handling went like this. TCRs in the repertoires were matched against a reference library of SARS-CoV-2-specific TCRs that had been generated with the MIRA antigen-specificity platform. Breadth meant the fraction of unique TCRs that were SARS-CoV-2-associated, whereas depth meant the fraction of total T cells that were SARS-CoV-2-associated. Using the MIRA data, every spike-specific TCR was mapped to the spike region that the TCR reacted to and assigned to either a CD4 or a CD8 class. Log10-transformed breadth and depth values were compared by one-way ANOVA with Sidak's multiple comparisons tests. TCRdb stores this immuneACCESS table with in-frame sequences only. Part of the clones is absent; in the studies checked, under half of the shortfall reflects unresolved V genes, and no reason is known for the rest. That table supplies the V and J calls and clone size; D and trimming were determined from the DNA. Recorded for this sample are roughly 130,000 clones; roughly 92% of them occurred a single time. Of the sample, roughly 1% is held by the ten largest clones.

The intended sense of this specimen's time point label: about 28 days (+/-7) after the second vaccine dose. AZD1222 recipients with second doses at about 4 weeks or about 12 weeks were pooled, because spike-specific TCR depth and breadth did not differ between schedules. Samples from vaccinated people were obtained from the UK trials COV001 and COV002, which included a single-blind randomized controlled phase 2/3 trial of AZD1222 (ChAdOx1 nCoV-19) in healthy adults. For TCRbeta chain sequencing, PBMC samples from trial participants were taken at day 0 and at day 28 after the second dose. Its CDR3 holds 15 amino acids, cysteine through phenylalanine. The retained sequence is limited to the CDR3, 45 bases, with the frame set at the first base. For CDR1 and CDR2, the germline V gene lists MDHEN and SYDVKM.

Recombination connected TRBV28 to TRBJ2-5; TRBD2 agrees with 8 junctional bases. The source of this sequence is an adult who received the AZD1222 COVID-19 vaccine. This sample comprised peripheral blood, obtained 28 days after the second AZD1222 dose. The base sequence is TGTGTCACCGAGGAGTACGGGAGGGCCCCGAAGACCCAGTACTTC. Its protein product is CVTEEYGRAPKTQYF.